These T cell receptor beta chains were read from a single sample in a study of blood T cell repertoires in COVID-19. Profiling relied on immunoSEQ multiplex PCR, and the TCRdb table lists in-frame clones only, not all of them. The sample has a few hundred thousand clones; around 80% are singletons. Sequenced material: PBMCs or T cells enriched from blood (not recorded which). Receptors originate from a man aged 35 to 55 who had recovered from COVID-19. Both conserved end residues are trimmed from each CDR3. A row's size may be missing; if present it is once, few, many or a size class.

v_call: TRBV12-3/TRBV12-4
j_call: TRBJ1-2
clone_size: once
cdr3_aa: ASSPGSRRGYT

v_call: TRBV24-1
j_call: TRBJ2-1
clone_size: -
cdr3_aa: ATSDPDQRDYNEQF

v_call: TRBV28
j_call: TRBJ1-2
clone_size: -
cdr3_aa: ASRNDRVYGYT

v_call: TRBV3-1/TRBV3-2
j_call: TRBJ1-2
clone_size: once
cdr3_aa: ASNQGGGYT

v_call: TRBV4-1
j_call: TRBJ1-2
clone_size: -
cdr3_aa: ASRGGTNYGYT

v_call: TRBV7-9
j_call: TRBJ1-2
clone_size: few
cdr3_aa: ASSLVGANYGYT

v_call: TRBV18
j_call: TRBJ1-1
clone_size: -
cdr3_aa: ASSPPDTRGTEAF

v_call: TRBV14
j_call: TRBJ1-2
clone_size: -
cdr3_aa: ASRRTGNYGYT

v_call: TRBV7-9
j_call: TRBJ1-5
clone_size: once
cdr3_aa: ASSLGGGQPQH

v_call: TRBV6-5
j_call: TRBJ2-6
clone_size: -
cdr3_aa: ASSWTGTGANVLT

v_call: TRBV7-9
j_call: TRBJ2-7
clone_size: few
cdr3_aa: ASSPLGYEQY

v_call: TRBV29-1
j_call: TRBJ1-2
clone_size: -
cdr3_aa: SVREQTNYGYT

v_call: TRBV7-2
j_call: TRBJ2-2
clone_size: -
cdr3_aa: ASSPAGLTTGELF

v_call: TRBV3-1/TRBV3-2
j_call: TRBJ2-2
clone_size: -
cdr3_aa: ASSQGTSPGELF

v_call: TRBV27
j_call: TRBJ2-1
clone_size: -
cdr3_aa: ASSLRGGGIGEQF

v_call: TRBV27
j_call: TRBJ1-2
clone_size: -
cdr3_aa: ASSPDSSRVGYT